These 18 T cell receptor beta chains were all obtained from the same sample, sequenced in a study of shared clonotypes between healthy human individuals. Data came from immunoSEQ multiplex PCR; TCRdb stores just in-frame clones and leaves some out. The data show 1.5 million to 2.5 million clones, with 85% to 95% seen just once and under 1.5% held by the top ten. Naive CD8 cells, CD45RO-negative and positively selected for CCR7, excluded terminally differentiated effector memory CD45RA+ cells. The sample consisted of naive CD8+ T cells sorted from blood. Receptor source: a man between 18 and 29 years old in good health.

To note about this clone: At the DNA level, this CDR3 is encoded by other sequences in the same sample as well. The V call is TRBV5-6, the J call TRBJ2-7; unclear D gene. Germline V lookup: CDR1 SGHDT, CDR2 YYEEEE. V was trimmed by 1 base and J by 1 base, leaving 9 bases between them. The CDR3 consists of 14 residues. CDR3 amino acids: CASSLSGLSYEQYF. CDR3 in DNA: TGTGCCAGCAGCTTGTCAGGTCTATCCTACGAGCAGTACTTC.

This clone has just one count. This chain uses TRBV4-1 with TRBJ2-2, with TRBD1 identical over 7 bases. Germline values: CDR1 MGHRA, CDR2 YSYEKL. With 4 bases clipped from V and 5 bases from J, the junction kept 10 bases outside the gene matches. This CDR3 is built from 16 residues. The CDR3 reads CASSPRQGEYTGELFF. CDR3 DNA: TGCGCCAGCAGCCCACGGCAGGGGGAGTATACCGGGGAGCTGTTTTTT.

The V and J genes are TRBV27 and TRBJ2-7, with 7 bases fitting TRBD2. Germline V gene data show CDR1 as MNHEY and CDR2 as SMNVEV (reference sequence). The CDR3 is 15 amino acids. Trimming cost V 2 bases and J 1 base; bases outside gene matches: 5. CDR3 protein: CASSLGDGGSYEQYF. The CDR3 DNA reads TGTGCCAGCAGTTTAGGGGACGGGGGGTCCTACGAGCAGTACTTC.

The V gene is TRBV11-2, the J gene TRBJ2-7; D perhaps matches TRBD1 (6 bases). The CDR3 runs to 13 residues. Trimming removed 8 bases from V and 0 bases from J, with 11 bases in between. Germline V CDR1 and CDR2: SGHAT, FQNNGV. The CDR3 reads CASARGGSYEQYF. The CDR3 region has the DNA TGTGCCAGCGCCAGGGGCGGCTCCTACGAGCAGTACTTC. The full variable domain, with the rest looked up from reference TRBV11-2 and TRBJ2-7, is EAGVAQSPRYKIIEKRQSVAFWCNPISGHATLYWYQQILGQGPKLLIQFQNNGVVDDSQLPKDRFSAERLKGVDSTLKIQPAKLEDSAVYLCASARGGSYEQYFGPGTRLTVT.

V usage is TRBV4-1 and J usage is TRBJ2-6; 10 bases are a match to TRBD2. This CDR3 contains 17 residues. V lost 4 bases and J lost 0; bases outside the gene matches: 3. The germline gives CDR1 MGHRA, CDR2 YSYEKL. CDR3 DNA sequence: TGCGCCAGCAGCCGTAGCGGGGGGAGCTCTGGGGCCAACGTCCTGACTTTC. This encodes CASSRSGGSSGANVLTF.

CDR3 residues: CASSFQGASYNEQFF. CDR3 nucleotides: TGTGCCAGCAGTTTTCAGGGGGCTTCCTACAATGAGCAGTTCTTC. V gene TRBV28 combines with J gene TRBJ2-1, with 8 bases matching TRBD1. This CDR3 contains 15 residues. The trim removed 3 bases at V and 1 base at J, leaving 2 bases unmatched. Germline values: CDR1 MDHEN, CDR2 SYDVKM.

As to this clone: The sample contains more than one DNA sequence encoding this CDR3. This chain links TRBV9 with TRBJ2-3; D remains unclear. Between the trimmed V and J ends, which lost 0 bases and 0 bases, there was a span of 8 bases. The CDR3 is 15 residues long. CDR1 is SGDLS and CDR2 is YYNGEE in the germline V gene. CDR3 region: CASSVVQTSTDTQYF. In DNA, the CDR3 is TGTGCCAGCAGCGTAGTACAGACTAGCACAGATACGCAGTATTTT.

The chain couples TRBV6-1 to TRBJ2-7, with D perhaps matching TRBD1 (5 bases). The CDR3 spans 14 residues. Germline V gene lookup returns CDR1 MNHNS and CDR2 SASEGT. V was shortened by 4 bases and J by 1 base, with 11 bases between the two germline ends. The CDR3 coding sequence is TGTGCCAGCAGTGTAGGGGCACTGTCCTACGAGCAGTACTTC. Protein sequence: CASSVGALSYEQYF.

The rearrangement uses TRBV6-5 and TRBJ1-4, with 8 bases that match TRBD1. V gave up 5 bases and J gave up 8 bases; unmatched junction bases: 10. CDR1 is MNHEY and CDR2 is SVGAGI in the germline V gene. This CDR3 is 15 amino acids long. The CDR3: CASSRSDRVREKLFF. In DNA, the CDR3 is TGTGCCAGCAGTCGATCGGACAGGGTGAGAGAAAAACTGTTTTTT.

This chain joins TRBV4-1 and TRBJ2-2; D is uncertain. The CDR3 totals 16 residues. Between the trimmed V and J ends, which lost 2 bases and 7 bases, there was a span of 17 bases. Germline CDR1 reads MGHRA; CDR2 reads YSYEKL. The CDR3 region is CASSQYSAFGNGELFF. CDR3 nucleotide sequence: TGCGCCAGCAGCCAATACTCCGCCTTTGGAAACGGGGAGCTGTTTTTT.

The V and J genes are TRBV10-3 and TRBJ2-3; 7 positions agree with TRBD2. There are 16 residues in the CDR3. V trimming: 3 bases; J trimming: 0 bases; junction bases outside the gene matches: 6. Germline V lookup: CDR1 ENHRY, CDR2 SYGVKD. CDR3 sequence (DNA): TGTGCCATCAGTGATCAAAGCGGGGTGAGCACAGATACGCAGTATTTT. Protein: CAISDQSGVSTDTQYF.

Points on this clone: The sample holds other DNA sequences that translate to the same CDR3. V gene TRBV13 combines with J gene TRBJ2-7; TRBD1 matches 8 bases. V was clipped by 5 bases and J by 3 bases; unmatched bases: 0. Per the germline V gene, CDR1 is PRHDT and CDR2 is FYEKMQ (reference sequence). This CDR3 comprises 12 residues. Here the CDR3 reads CASSDRGYEQYF. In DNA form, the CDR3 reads TGTGCCAGCAGCGACAGGGGCTACGAGCAGTACTTC.

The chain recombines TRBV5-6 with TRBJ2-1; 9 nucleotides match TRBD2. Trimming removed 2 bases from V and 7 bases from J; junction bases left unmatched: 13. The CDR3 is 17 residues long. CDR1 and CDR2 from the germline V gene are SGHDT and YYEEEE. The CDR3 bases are TGTGCCAGCAGCTTTCCCCCGGCTAGCGGGATTAGGAATGAGCAGTTCTTC. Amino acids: CASSFPPASGIRNEQFF.

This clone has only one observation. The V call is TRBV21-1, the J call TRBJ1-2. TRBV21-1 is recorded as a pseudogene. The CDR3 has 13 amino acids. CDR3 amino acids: CASSKRPWYGYTF. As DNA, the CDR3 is TGTGCCAGCAGCAAACGCCCCTGGTATGGCTACACCTTC.

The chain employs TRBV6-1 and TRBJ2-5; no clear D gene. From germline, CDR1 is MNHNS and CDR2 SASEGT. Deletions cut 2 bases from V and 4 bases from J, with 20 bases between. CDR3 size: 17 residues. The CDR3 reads CASSESGYTTPRETQYF. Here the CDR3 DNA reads TGTGCCAGCAGTGAATCGGGCTACACAACTCCCCGAGAGACCCAGTACTTC.

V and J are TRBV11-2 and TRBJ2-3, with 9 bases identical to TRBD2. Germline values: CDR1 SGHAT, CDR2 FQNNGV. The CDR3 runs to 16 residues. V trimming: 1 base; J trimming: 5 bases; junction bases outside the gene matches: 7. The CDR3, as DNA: TGTGCCAGCAGCTTAGGGGTACTAGCGGGCGGAGATACGCAGTATTTT. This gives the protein CASSLGVLAGGDTQYF. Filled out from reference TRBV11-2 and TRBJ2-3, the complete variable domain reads EAGVAQSPRYKIIEKRQSVAFWCNPISGHATLYWYQQILGQGPKLLIQFQNNGVVDDSQLPKDRFSAERLKGVDSTLKIQPAKLEDSAVYLCASSLGVLAGGDTQYFGPGTRLTVL.

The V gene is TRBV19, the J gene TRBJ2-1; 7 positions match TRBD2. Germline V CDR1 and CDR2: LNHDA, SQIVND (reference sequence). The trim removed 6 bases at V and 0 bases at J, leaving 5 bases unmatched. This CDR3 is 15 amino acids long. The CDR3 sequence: CASRKGGSSYNEQFF. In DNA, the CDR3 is TGTGCCAGTAGGAAGGGCGGGAGCTCCTACAATGAGCAGTTCTTC. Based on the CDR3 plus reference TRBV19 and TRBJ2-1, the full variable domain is DGGITQSPKYLFRKEGQNVTLSCEQNLNHDAMYWYRQDPGQGLRLIYYSQIVNDFQKGDIAEGYSVSREKKESFPLTVTSAQKNPTAFYLCASRKGGSSYNEQFFGPGTRLTVL.

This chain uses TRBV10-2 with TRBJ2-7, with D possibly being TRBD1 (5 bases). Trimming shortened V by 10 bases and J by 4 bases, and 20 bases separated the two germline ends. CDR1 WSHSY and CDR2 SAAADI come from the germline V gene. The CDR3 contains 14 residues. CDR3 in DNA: TGCGCCACCGCGGCCAGGGTGGATTCGTACGAGCAGTACTTC. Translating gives CATAARVDSYEQYF.